The text below deals with one TCR beta chain. Antigen: not known. In the same sample, other DNA sequences code for this CDR3. These data come from a study of cytomegalovirus exposure and HLA in healthy donors. The V end was cut by 0 bases, the J end by 0 bases, with 12 bases between. Germline V gene data show CDR1 as SEHNR and CDR2 as FQNEAQ (reference sequence). The CDR3 length is 16 residues. Study-level points and caveats: In a later analysis, at a false discovery rate of 0.05, 16,951 TCR beta sequences were associated with HLA alleles.

Researchers ran the PCR with 60 Vbeta and 13 Jbeta primers. The repertoire was sequenced with immunoSEQ multiplex PCR; TCRdb's copy has only in-frame clones and lacks some. This sample lists approximately 190,000 clones; its ten largest clones have roughly 6.7%. V gene TRBV7-9 combines with J gene TRBJ2-7; possible D gene TRBD2, 6 bases. The sequenced sample was PBMCs. The sequence came from a man aged 25 to 40 in good health and CMV-seronegative. The CDR3 DNA reads TGTGCCAGCAGCTTAGCGGGGAGCGGGTCCTCCTACGAGCAGTACTTC. It is translated as CASSLAGSGSSYEQYF.